The source of this T cell receptor beta chain is a study of T cell responses to AZD1222 COVID-19 vaccine. Study-wide results and limits: Researchers took repertoire samples only after the peak T cell response had come. Two AZD1222 doses significantly raised spike-specific TCR breadth and depth over controls. A reported finding is that nearly half of spike-specific TCRs target unmutated variant regions. The sample set comprised mostly white British donors with more females, and clonal diversity was possibly underestimated.

Concerning this clone itself: Its matching antigen is unknown.

Libraries were prepared by immunoSEQ multiplex PCR; TCRdb keeps only in-frame clonotypes and omits some of them. The sample holds about 120,000 clones; roughly 90% are singletons and the top ten take approximately 1.1%. This material consisted of peripheral blood, taken 28 days after the second AZD1222 dose. This sequence was found in an adult who received the AZD1222 COVID-19 vaccine.

The CDR3 reads CASSLARPNTEAFF. In nucleotides, the CDR3 is TGCGCCAGCAGCTTGGCCCGGCCGAACACTGAAGCTTTCTTT. The gene calls are TRBV5-1 and TRBJ1-1, with unresolved D. Trimming pared 0 bases from V and 1 base from J, leaving 7 bases between. Germline CDR1 reads SGHRS; CDR2 reads YFSETQ. This CDR3 is 14 amino acids long.